Given below is one TCR beta chain in context. These data are taken from a study of identical twins. CDR3 length equals 16 residues. V lost 6 bases to trimming and J lost 3 bases, with 17 bases between them. Germline V gene lookup returns CDR1 MNHEY and CDR2 SMNVEV (reference sequence). TCRdb called the 5' RACE reads again in MiXCR, with one record for every CDR3 protein. The sample includes around 470,000 distinct CDR3 sequences, over 12% seen only once; the top ten take approximately 0.52%. These data are also associated with another study on yellow fever vaccine responses in identical twins.

The receptor comes from a woman under 30 in good health. Sequenced sample: CD4+ T cells sorted from blood. V and J are TRBV27 and TRBJ2-2; a possible D gene is TRBD1 (7 bases). The CDR3 here is CASSHHRGGDTGELFF. In nucleotides, the CDR3 is TGTGCCAGCAGCCATCACAGGGGCGGGGACACCGGGGAGCTGTTTTTT.